This T cell receptor (beta chain) was found in a study of beta chain features in type 1 diabetes (dated by TCRdb to 2017 to 2018). About the study as a whole: Mean age, gender distribution, total cell number and subset yield did not differ between patients and healthy donors. A total of about 100,000,000 sorted cells were examined across all samples, and RNA yield correlated strongly with the number of cells per subset. In the study, TCRB repertoires of sorted circulating CD4+ T cell subsets from recently diagnosed type 1 diabetes patients were compared with those of matched healthy donors. Naive and central memory subsets were obtained from all 30 or so donors, but regulatory and stem cell-like memory subsets were isolated from only 8 patients and roughly eight healthy donors.

Germline trimming amounts to 4 bases on V and 4 bases on J, with 6 as the count of junction bases outside the gene matches. The germline V gene sets CDR1 to SGHTA and CDR2 to FQGNSA. CDR3 length: 14 amino acids, cysteine to phenylalanine. The only DNA kept is the CDR3, 42 bases in frame from the first base. From each donor, a single peripheral blood sample of about 100 mL on average was drawn into heparinised tubes. Using a panel that included CD45RO, CCR7, CD25, CD127, CD95 and CD27, naive, central memory, regulatory and stem cell-like memory CD4+ T cells were sorted on a BD FACSAria II. Purity was above 98% for every sorted population. PBMCs were separated immediately by Lymphoprep density gradient centrifugation and were stained directly, without being cultured. So that batch effects would be minimized, each experiment stained and sorted samples in pairs, pairing one healthy donor with one patient.

Results the study describes overall, beyond this receptor: A moderate but significant shortening of TCRB CDR3 length was observed in type 1 diabetes patients in all four CD4+ subsets. At VDJ recombination sites, patients with type 1 diabetes made fewer insertions and deleted more nucleotides, a pattern implying thymic rearrangement abnormalities. Because cDNA was sequenced instead of genomic DNA, activated cells with high expression could be over-represented, although the groups did not differ in activation or CD3 levels. Only small numbers of individuals were included in the HLA sub-analyses, which left unresolved whether HLA type had any influence on TCRB rearrangement. Shorter templates might be favored by PCR, yet because patient and control samples were amplified and corrected together, any such skew would affect both groups equally. Naive, central memory and regulatory TCRB repertoires appeared to be more similar among patients than among healthy donors.

Concerning this clone itself: The antigen this receptor binds is unknown. Qualities for individual bases were not recorded, and no much larger clone is one base off. The sample has other DNA sequences that encode this CDR3 too.

The High Capacity cDNA Reverse Transcription Kit was used to reverse transcribe all of the isolated RNA, meaning that expressed TCRB transcripts were what got sequenced. Deep immunoSEQ sequencing was performed on naive, central memory and regulatory T cell samples, with an average of roughly 4 million total reads per sample. After sorted cells were lysed in RLT buffer, RNA was extracted with DNase-treated RNeasy Micro or Mini kits, with the choice depending on cell number. Each cell subset was processed on its own to prevent cross-contamination, while patient and healthy donor samples were processed together. TCRB sequences were amplified from cDNA with the immunoSEQ multiplex PCR, producing 87-bp fragments spanning the CDR3 region. The amplicons were sequenced using the Illumina HiSeq platform. The original methods were these. Synthetic template baselines were used to correct PCR bias computationally, reads within Hamming distance 2 were collapsed together, and singletons that could not be merged were discarded. Reads were aligned against IMGT to assign V, D and J genes, CDR3 length and insertions or deletions at six rearrangement sites. Within each subset, clonotype counts were normalized to sorted cell number, and only after that were true diversity and Gini coefficients computed with the tcR R package. The overlap coefficient, calculated on TCRB nucleotide sequences, was used to quantify repertoire sharing. Out-of-frame TCRB sequences from naive cells were analyzed as a proxy for the pre-selection repertoire. The source is immuneACCESS, and TCRdb retained only in-frame sequences with V and J called. Part of the clones is not carried over; for the studies checked, unresolved V genes explain less than half of this, and the remainder is unexplained. For V, J and clone size, that table is used; D and trimming come from the DNA. A total of about 620,000 clones appear in this sample, less than 20% of them only once. The ten most abundant clones make up under 0.095% of the sample.

The clonotype originates from a man younger than 35 in good health. Sequenced material: naive CD4+ T cells from blood. The intended sense of this specimen's cell subset or site label: true naive CD4+ T cells. This chain is built from TRBV7-2 and TRBJ2-5; 7 of the junction bases match TRBD1. The sequence in DNA is TGTGCCAGCAGCTCACGACAGGGACGAGAGACCCAGTACTTC. It specifies CASSSRQGRETQYF.